These T cell receptor beta chains were read from a single sample in a study of OX40 agonist ivuxolimab in advanced cancers. TCRdb's table, derived via immunoSEQ multiplex PCR, lists solely in-frame clones and lacks some. The table includes tens of thousands of clones, roughly 87% detected once. Material: CD4+ or CD8+ T cells sorted from blood, obtained in a trial of the OX40 agonist ivuxolimab. These receptors were collected from an adult with an advanced solid tumor such as melanoma, head and neck, liver or kidney cancer. The CDR3 runs from the conserved cysteine through the conserved F or W. Not every row has a clone size; where given, it reads once, few, many or a size class.

cdr3_aa clone_size j_call v_call
CARVFNTEAFF . TRBJ1-1 TRBV30
CAKGPGGPYNEQFF . TRBJ2-1 TRBV30
CASKVAGGPFNEQFF . TRBJ2-1 TRBV19
CASSLTGYGGYTF . TRBJ1-2 TRBV27
CASSKRQGVAFF . TRBJ1-1 TRBV19
CASTPGGGQSYNEQFF . TRBJ2-1 TRBV7-2
CASSPLLTGHSYEQYF once TRBJ2-7 TRBV18
CASSPRTSGGSYNEQFF . TRBJ2-1 TRBV5-1
CASSTRAGNTEAFF . TRBJ1-1 TRBV19
CASSTGGQRDTEAFF . TRBJ1-1 TRBV6-6
CASSPSHSTEAFF few TRBJ1-1 TRBV6-5
CASTGQNNSPLHF few TRBJ1-6 TRBV7-9
CASSQGAANQPQHF . TRBJ1-5 TRBV18
CASSLGQGFYNEQFF . TRBJ2-1 TRBV11-3
CASSPTGLAAFF . TRBJ1-1 TRBV7-9
CASSFKTGGTEAFF . TRBJ1-1 TRBV27
CASSSTRENSPLHF . TRBJ1-6 TRBV5-1
CASSLELGMGILREQYF . TRBJ2-7 TRBV5-1
CSARGGDYTEAFF few TRBJ1-1 TRBV29-1
CASSPGTGGLPEKLFF once TRBJ1-4 TRBV28
CASSQNGRVRDTQYF . TRBJ2-3 TRBV4-3
CASSKAGTKGNQPQHF . TRBJ1-5 TRBV21-1
CASSQQEGRGNTIYF . TRBJ1-3 TRBV18
CASSLEPDGNTIYF . TRBJ1-3 TRBV7-2
CAISESSRSGNIQYF . TRBJ2-4 TRBV10-3
CAWGTANNSPLHF . TRBJ1-6 TRBV30
CSVERPNTDTQYF . TRBJ2-3 TRBV29-1
CASSFGLTGELFF . TRBJ2-2 TRBV7-2
CASSLARGSGNTIYF . TRBJ1-3 TRBV7-6
CASSLQTRPPFDEQYF . TRBJ2-7 TRBV27
CASSRGIDADTGELFF . TRBJ2-2 TRBV18
CASRFRDPTATGELFF . TRBJ2-2 TRBV19
CASSFRGGAKTYGYTF . TRBJ1-2 TRBV5-4
CAWNGQPGNTIYF . TRBJ1-3 TRBV30
CASSQVVKAATNYGYTF once TRBJ1-2 TRBV18
CSVALQGAREGYTF . TRBJ1-2 TRBV29-1
CASSLVRGTDTQYF . TRBJ2-3 TRBV27
CASSITGLTEAFF few TRBJ1-1 TRBV19
CASSNGGYGYTF . TRBJ1-2 TRBV5-6
CASSLSTGLDEQYF . TRBJ2-7 TRBV11-1
CASSSFVGTGTDTQYF . TRBJ2-3 TRBV5-1
CASSYSISQGFEQYF few TRBJ2-7 TRBV6-5
CASSYEFGPDTQYF once TRBJ2-3 TRBV6-6